This TCR beta chain was sequenced for a study of OX40 agonist ivuxolimab in advanced cancers. About the investigation overall: Ivuxolimab was a fully human IgG2 agonistic monoclonal antibody targeting the costimulatory receptor OX40 (CD134). Intravenous ivuxolimab was administered to patients every 2 weeks at six dose levels: 0.01, 0.1, 0.3, 1.5, 3 and 10 mg/kg. Of the approximately 50 dose-escalation patients, hepatocellular carcinoma was present in approximately 20, melanoma in approximately 15, renal cell carcinoma in 9 and head and neck cancer in 9. A male proportion of roughly 80% and a mean age of around 60 years, ranging from roughly 23 to 85, were recorded for the dose-escalation cohort. Patients were allowed to have had prior anti-PD-1, anti-PD-L1 or anti-CTLA-4 therapy, and roughly 40% of the dose-escalation patients had been treated with checkpoint inhibitors. Partial responses occurred in three dose-escalation patients: two with cutaneous melanoma and one with hepatocellular carcinoma. The purpose of peripheral TCRbeta sequencing was to test whether ivuxolimab changed TCR sequence diversity and led to clonal T-cell expansion. The paper reports the monotherapy dose-escalation portion (N of about 56 patients) of the phase I ivuxolimab trial.

The trial excluded patients who had a history of autoimmune disease or who were on systemic immunosuppression. In every dose cohort, peripheral blood was drawn for TCR sequencing at baseline, cycle 4 day 1, and cycle 7 day 1. The samples were drawn from a first-in-human, open-label, multicenter phase I dose-escalation trial of ivuxolimab. Adults with locally advanced or metastatic head and neck squamous cell, hepatocellular, melanoma or renal cell carcinoma were enrolled in the trial. Before TCR sequencing, CD4+ and CD8+ T cells were separately sorted from peripheral blood. To sequence the TCRbeta CDR3 region, genomic DNA was isolated from the sorted cells. The immunoSEQ Assay was used to sequence the TCRbeta CDR3 regions. Imported from immuneACCESS, the table was reduced by TCRdb to in-frame sequences with V and J called. These copies leave out some clones; in studies compared against another copy, an unresolved V gene accounts for under half, and the cause of the remainder is not known. This sample holds more than 30,000 clones; approximately 86% were observed only once. The ten largest account for 31% of the sample.

Trimming removed 6 bases from V and 2 bases from J, leaving 13 bases between the germline ends. CDR1 is given as LGHNA and CDR2 as YSLEER, both from the germline V gene. The cysteine opens and the phenylalanine closes a CDR3 of 14 amino acids. The read is trimmed to its CDR3 DNA, 42 bases read in frame from base 1. Overall study outcomes, separate from this receptor: At doses of 0.1 to 3.0 mg/kg, clonal expansion of both CD4+ and CD8+ blood T cells was observed from baseline to week 6. Low levels of normalized T-cell clonal expansion were also seen in some patients who did not respond. On average, CD8+ T cells showed more expanded clones than CD4+ T cells after ivuxolimab. Which antigens the clonally expanded peripheral T cells were specific for was not determined. In the 0.1-3.0 mg/kg groups, partial responders were among the patients with the lowest normalized peripheral clonal expansion, particularly in CD8+ T cells.

As regards this clone: Its antigen specificity is not known. Per-base qualities were not stored, and no clone one base away is much larger.

The receptor was derived from an adult with an advanced solid tumor such as melanoma, head and neck, liver or kidney cancer. The sample here was CD4+ or CD8+ T cells sorted from blood, taken in a trial of the OX40 agonist ivuxolimab. The chain is encoded by TRBV4-3 joined to TRBJ1-1; no D gene call is confident. The sequenced DNA is TGCGCCAGCAGTACCGACACGGGTAACACTGAAGCTTTCTTT. Translated, it reads CASSTDTGNTEAFF.